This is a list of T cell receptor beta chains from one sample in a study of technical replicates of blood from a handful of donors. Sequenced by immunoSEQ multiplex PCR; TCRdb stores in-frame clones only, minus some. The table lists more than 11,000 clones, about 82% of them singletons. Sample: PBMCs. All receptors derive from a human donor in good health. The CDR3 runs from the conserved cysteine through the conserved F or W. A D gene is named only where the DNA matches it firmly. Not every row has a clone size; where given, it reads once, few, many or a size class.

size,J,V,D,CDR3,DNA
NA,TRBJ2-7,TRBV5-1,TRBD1,CASSLTGQGAGEQYF,TGCGCCAGCAGCTTGACAGGACAGGGGGCCGGAGAGCAGTACTTC
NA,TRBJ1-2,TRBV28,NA,CASSSTGRTEINYGYTF,TGTGCCAGCAGTAGTACAGGGAGAACTGAGATAAACTATGGCTACACCTTC
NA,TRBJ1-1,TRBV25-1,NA,CASSEFGRTEAFF,TGTGCCAGCAGTGAATTCGGGAGGACTGAAGCTTTCTTT
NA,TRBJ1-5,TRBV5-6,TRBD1,CASTQMGQGEGQPQHF,TGTGCCAGCACCCAGATGGGACAGGGCGAAGGGCAGCCCCAGCATTTT
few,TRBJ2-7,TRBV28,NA,CASSSTVPEQYF,TGTGCCAGCAGTTCGACAGTCCCTGAGCAGTACTTC
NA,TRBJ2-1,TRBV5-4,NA,CASSLVAGSVPTYNEQFF,TGTGCCAGCAGCTTGGTGGCGGGGTCAGTCCCAACCTACAATGAGCAGTTCTTC
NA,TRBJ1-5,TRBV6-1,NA,CASRTDLNQPQHF,TGTGCCAGCAGGACAGACCTAAATCAGCCCCAGCATTTT
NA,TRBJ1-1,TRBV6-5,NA,CASSYGSGVWNTEAFF,TGTGCCAGCAGTTACGGTTCAGGGGTTTGGAACACTGAAGCTTTCTTT
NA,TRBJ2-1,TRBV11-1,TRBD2,CASSLGLAGGEQFF,TGTGCCAGCAGCTTGGGACTAGCAGGAGGGGAGCAGTTCTTC
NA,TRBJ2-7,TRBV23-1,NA,CASSHSPIGQGAYEQYF,TGCGCCAGCAGTCACTCGCCGATCGGACAAGGGGCCTACGAGCAGTACTTC
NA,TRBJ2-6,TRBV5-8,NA,CASSFVLSSGANVLTF,TGTGCCAGCAGCTTCGTACTTAGCTCTGGGGCCAACGTCCTGACTTTC
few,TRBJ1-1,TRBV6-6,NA,CASSLKQGTLAAEAFF,TGTGCCAGCAGTTTAAAACAAGGGACGCTAGCGGCTGAAGCTTTCTTT
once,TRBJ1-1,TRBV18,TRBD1,CASSQGQNEAFF,TGTGCCAGCTCACAGGGACAGAATGAAGCTTTCTTT
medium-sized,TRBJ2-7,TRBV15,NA,CATSRERYPYGMGYEQYF,TGTGCCACCAGCAGAGAAAGATACCCCTACGGGATGGGCTACGAGCAGTACTTC
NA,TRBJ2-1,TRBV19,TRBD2,CASSIGLGNSSPQFF,TGTGCCAGTAGTATCGGACTAGGCAATAGCTCTCCGCAGTTCTTC
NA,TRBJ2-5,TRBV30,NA,CAWSKGRGETQYF,TGTGCCTGGAGTAAGGGGAGGGGGGAGACCCAGTACTTC
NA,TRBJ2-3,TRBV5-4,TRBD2,CATSSSGSGTDTQYF,TGTGCCACCTCTTCTAGCGGGAGTGGTACAGATACGCAGTATTTT
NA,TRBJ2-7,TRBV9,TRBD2,CASSPREGPYEQYF,TGTGCCAGCAGCCCCCGGGAGGGCCCCTACGAGCAGTACTTC